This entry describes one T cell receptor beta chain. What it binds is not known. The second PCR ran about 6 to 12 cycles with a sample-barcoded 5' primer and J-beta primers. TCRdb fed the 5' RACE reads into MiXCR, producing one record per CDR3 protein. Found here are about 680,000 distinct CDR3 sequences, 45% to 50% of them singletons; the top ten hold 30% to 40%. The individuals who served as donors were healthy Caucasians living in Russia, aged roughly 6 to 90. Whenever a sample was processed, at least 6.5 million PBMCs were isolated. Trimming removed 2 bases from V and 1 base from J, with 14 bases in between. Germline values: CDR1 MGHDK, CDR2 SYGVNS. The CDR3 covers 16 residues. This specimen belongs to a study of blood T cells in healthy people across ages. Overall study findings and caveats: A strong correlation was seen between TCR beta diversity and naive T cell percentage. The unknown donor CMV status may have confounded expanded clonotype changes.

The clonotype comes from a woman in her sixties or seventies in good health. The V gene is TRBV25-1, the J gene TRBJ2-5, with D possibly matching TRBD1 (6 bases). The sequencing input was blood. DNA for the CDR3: TGTGCCAGCAGTGAAAGAGACAGGACCTTCCAAGAGACCCAGTACTTC. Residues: CASSERDRTFQETQYF.